A selection of T cell receptor beta chains follows, all from one sample in a study of beta chain features in type 1 diabetes. TCRdb keeps only in-frame clones here, not all; method: immunoSEQ multiplex PCR. The sample has about half a million clones, 11% seen once. The sequencing input was naive CD4+ T cells from blood. The receptors derive from a woman aged 18-29 years in good health. CDR3s include the opening cysteine and the closing phenylalanine or tryptophan. The D gene is left open where the match is weak. Rows give clone size only sometimes, using once, few, many, or a class for an expanded clone.

V gene,clone size,D gene,J gene,CDR3 DNA,CDR3 protein
TRBV10-3,few,NA,TRBJ1-2,TGTGCCATCAGTACGGGGCCTTATGGCTACACCTTC,CAISTGPYGYTF
TRBV4-2,NA,TRBD1,TRBJ2-1,TGTGCCAGCAGCCCACGGACAGGGAGCTCCTACAATGAGCAGTTCTTC,CASSPRTGSSYNEQFF
TRBV7-9,NA,NA,TRBJ2-5,TGTGCCAGCAGCCGTATTAAAGAGGGTCGAGAGACCCAGTACTTC,CASSRIKEGRETQYF
TRBV7-2,NA,NA,TRBJ2-5,TGTGCCAGCAGCCCACAGTTTGGGGAGACCCAGTACTTC,CASSPQFGETQYF
TRBV5-1,few,NA,TRBJ2-5,TGCGCCAGCAGCTTGGAAAGGGGCGAGACCCAGTACTTC,CASSLERGETQYF
TRBV21-1,few,NA,TRBJ1-1,TGTGCCAGGGAACAGGGTGAGTTGAACACTGAAGCTTTCTTT,CAREQGELNTEAFF
TRBV7-3,NA,NA,TRBJ2-3,TGTGCCAGCAGCCCGATACATAGCACAGATACGCAGTATTTT,CASSPIHSTDTQYF
TRBV29-1,many,NA,TRBJ2-7,TGCAGCGTTGGGACAGACTACGAGCAGTACTTC,CSVGTDYEQYF
TRBV4-2,few,TRBD1,TRBJ1-4,TGTGCCAGCAGCTCACAGGGGGGTAGGACTAATGAAAAACTGTTTTTT,CASSSQGGRTNEKLFF
TRBV28,NA,NA,TRBJ1-5,TGTGCCAGCAGTTTGCCGAATCAGCCCCAGCATTTT,CASSLPNQPQHF
TRBV18,few,NA,TRBJ2-5,TGTGCCAGCTCACCAGGGGGCAAAGAGACCCAGTACTTC,CASSPGGKETQYF
TRBV7-2,NA,TRBD2,TRBJ2-7,TGTGCCAGCAGCTTAGTTGGGTCTAGCGGGAGGAGAGAGCAGTACTTC,CASSLVGSSGRREQYF
TRBV30,NA,NA,TRBJ2-7,TGTGCCGGGGGGCAGGGACCGTTCTCCTACGAGCAGTACTTC,CAGGQGPFSYEQYF
TRBV7-7,few,NA,TRBJ2-3,TGTGCTAGCAGCGCAACAGGGTTGGCGGATACGCAGTATTTT,CASSATGLADTQYF
TRBV4-3,NA,NA,TRBJ2-7,TGCGCCAGCAGCCTCGACCCGGGTCGTGGGGACGAGCAGTACTTC,CASSLDPGRGDEQYF
TRBV19,few,NA,TRBJ2-1,TGTGCCAGTAGTGCACACAGGGATACATACAATGAGCAGTTCTTC,CASSAHRDTYNEQFF
TRBV5-1,few,NA,TRBJ2-5,TGCGCCAGCAGCCAGTCTAAGGGAAGGGCGGAGACCCAGTACTTC,CASSQSKGRAETQYF
TRBV4-3,NA,NA,TRBJ1-6,TGCGCCAGCAGCCAGTTACAGGCGAGTTCACCCCTCCACTTT,CASSQLQASSPLHF
TRBV25-1,few,NA,TRBJ2-7,TGTGCCAGCAGTCTTAACAGCGCCTACGAGCAGTACTTC,CASSLNSAYEQYF
TRBV29-1,many,TRBD1,TRBJ1-4,TGCAGCGCCGTCGGACAGGGCTTGGAAAAACTGTTTTTT,CSAVGQGLEKLFF
TRBV7-2,few,TRBD2,TRBJ2-3,TGTGCCAGCAGCCCCCGGGGGGTCCGCACAGATACGCAGTATTTT,CASSPRGVRTDTQYF
TRBV10-3,few,NA,TRBJ1-4,TGTGCCATCAGTGAGTCGACCAAAGGGCTAGTTTTTTTT,CAISESTKGLVFF
TRBV9,NA,NA,TRBJ2-2,TGTGCCAGCAGCGTAGATCACACCGGGGAGCTGTTTTTT,CASSVDHTGELFF
TRBV27,few,NA,TRBJ2-6,TGTGCCAGCAGTTTATTATCCGGGTATGGGGCCAACGTCCTGACTTTC,CASSLLSGYGANVLTF
TRBV7-2,NA,TRBD2,TRBJ2-5,TGTGCCAGCAGCTTAGCGCACGGGGGGCAAGAGACCCAGTACTTC,CASSLAHGGQETQYF
TRBV7-7,NA,NA,TRBJ2-6,TGTGCTACGGGCTACTCTGGGGCCAACGTCCTGACTTTC,CATGYSGANVLTF
TRBV9,NA,NA,TRBJ1-1,TGTGCCAGCAGCGTAGTGAACACTGAAGCTTTCTTT,CASSVVNTEAFF
TRBV5-6,NA,NA,TRBJ2-1,TGTGCCAGCAGCACGGGCGGGCCAAGGGACGATGAGCAGTTCTTC,CASSTGGPRDDEQFF
TRBV18,NA,NA,TRBJ2-1,TGTGCCAGCTCACCTGTTGGGGGCCTGGGGTACTACAATGAGCAGTTCTTC,CASSPVGGLGYYNEQFF
TRBV7-7,NA,NA,TRBJ2-1,TGTGCTAGCAGCTTGGACCGAGACCTGCACAATGAGCAGTTCTTC,CASSLDRDLHNEQFF
TRBV5-6,few,TRBD1,TRBJ2-5,TGTGCCAGCAGTCCCGACAGGGCGTTCCAAGAGACCCAGTACTTC,CASSPDRAFQETQYF
TRBV4-1,NA,NA,TRBJ2-3,TGCGCCAGCAGCCAAGTTGCCGATACGCAGTATTTT,CASSQVADTQYF
TRBV4-1,NA,NA,TRBJ2-2,TGCGCCAGCAGCCAACCCGGTAGAACCGGGGAGCTGTTTTTT,CASSQPGRTGELFF
TRBV29-1,NA,TRBD1,TRBJ2-3,TGCAGCACTTCATCCGGGACAGGCAACCGGGAGTATTTT,CSTSSGTGNREYF
TRBV7-3,NA,NA,TRBJ2-3,TGTGCCAGCAGCCCTGGAAGGGGTGGGTACACAGATACGCAGTATTTT,CASSPGRGGYTDTQYF
TRBV13,NA,TRBD2,TRBJ2-1,TGTGCCAGCAGCCCTCCCAGACTAGCGGGGCCCTACAATGAGCAGTTCTTC,CASSPPRLAGPYNEQFF
TRBV19,few,NA,TRBJ2-1,TGTGCCAGTTCAGGGGTGAGATCCTACAATGAGCAGTTCTTC,CASSGVRSYNEQFF
TRBV25-1,NA,NA,TRBJ2-3,TGTGCCAGCACTAGTAGCGGCTTTCACACAGATACGCAGTATTTT,CASTSSGFHTDTQYF
TRBV11-2,few,TRBD2,TRBJ2-5,TGTGCCAGCAGCTTTTCCCGGGGGGGAGAGACCCAGTACTTC,CASSFSRGGETQYF
TRBV28,NA,NA,TRBJ2-3,TGTGCCAGCAGTTTTCCCACCTCAGATACGCAGTATTTT,CASSFPTSDTQYF